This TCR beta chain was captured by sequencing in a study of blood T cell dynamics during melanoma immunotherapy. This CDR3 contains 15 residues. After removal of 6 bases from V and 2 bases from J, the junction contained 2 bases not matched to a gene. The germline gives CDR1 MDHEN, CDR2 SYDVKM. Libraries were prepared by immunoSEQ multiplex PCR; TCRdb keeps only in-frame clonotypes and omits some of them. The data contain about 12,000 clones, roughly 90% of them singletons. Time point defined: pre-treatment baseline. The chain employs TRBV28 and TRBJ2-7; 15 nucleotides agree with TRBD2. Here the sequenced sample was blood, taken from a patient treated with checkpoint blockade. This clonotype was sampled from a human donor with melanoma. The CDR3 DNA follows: TGTGCCAGCAGAAGGACTAGCGGGAGGGCCTACGAGCAGTACTTC. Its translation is CASRRTSGRAYEQYF.